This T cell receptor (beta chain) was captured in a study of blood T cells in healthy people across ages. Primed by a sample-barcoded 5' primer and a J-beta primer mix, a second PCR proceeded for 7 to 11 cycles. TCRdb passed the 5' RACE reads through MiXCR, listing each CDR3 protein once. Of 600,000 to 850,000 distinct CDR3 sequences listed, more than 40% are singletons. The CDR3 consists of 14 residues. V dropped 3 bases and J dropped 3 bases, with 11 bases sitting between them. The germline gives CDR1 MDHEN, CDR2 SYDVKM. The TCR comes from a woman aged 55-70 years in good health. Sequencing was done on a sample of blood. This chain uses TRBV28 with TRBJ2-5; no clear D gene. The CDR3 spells CASSLAVSEETQYF. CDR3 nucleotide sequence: TGTGCCAGCAGTTTGGCAGTTTCAGAAGAGACCCAGTACTTC.